This T cell receptor beta chain is drawn from a study of CD39 and CD103 CD8 tumor-infiltrating T cells. Sequenced by immunoSEQ multiplex PCR; TCRdb stores in-frame clones only, minus some. In the table there are more than 250 clones, about 42% of which are singletons. Points from the study as a whole: DP CD8 TILs seemed more oligoclonal than DN, SP and blood memory CD8.

At sample collection, these patients were off therapy. By share, this clone ranks as large. Its antigen is unknown. J lost 3 bases, V lost 3 bases, and 0 bases had no gene match. The CDR3 consists of 13 residues. The germline CDR1 and CDR2 sequences are MDHEN and SYDVKM. The chain has TRBV28 and TRBJ2-5, with TRBD2 identical over 8 bases. The specimen was CD39- CD103+ CD8+ T cells sorted from the tumor. Noted subset: CD103+CD39- single-positive CD45RA- CD8 T cells. The clonotype originates from a human donor with melanoma. This chain's CDR3 is CASSLRGEETQYF. The CDR3 nucleotides are TGTGCCAGCAGTTTGCGGGGGGAAGAGACCCAGTACTTC.